Below, one T cell receptor (beta chain) is given with its context. No antigen is known for it. This sample is drawn from a study of T cell responses to AZD1222 COVID-19 vaccine. Whole-study findings and limits: Repertoires were collected only later (after the peak T cell response had occurred). Seropositivity was recorded at baseline in only a handful of AZD1222 recipients.

V gave up 11 bases and J gave up 4 bases, with 15 bases separating them. This CDR3 has 13 amino acids. Here immunoSEQ multiplex PCR was the method, and the copy in TCRdb shows in-frame clones only, minus some. The sample lists 110,000 to 150,000 clones, 92% occurring once. Specimen: peripheral blood, collected on day 0 of AZD1222 vaccination. This chain joins TRBV12-3 or TRBV12-4 and TRBJ2-1, with D perhaps given as TRBD1 or TRBD2 (5 bases each). The source of this sequence is an adult in good health. CDR3 nucleotides: TGTGCCTTGATGGGGGACGGGTACAATGAGCAGTTCTTC. Encoded protein: CALMGDGYNEQFF.